The 18 T cell receptor beta chains given below trace back to one sample, sequenced in a study of T cell responses to AZD1222 COVID-19 vaccine. Data came from immunoSEQ multiplex PCR; TCRdb stores just in-frame clones and leaves some out. Of 110,000 to 150,000 clones listed, just over 90% are singletons. Sequencing was performed on peripheral blood, taken on day 0 of AZD1222 vaccination. All receptors come from an adult in good health.

The gene calls are TRBV28 and TRBJ1-2; D is perhaps TRBD1 (6 bases). Germline V gives CDR1 MDHEN, CDR2 SYDVKM. Trimming removed 4 bases at V and 0 bases at J, with 15 bases between. CDR3 length: 16 amino acids. DNA for the CDR3: TGTGCCAGCAGTTCCGGTCTAGGACAGACTAACTATGGCTACACCTTC. Translated: CASSSGLGQTNYGYTF.

This chain joins TRBV6-6 and TRBJ1-2; no reliable D call. Germline V gene data show CDR1 as MNHNY and CDR2 as SVGAGI (reference sequence). This CDR3 has 15 residues. V lost 0 bases and J 1 base, leaving 9 bases between the germline ends. In nucleotides, the CDR3 is TGTGCCAGCAGTTACTCGAACCAGTTTAACTATGGCTACACCTTC. This sequence encodes CASSYSNQFNYGYTF.

This clone was seen just once. This chain links TRBV30 with TRBJ2-7; D unresolved. Germline V gene lookup returns CDR1 GTSNPN and CDR2 SVGIG (reference sequence). There are 11 residues in the CDR3. V shed 5 bases and J shed 4 bases, with 9 bases lying between them. CDR3 DNA sequence: TGTGCCTGGGGCCCTGGTTACGAGCAGTACTTC. Its protein is CAWGPGYEQYF.

As concerns this clone: Other DNA sequences within the sample encode an identical CDR3. This chain links TRBV7-2 with TRBJ2-7; no clear D gene. Germline V gives CDR1 SGHTA, CDR2 FQGNSA. The germline V and J ends were trimmed by 3 bases and 3 bases, with 9 bases remaining between them. This CDR3 region has 13 residues. CDR3 sequence: CASSLNKIYEQYF. CDR3 coding DNA: TGTGCCAGCAGCTTGAACAAAATCTACGAGCAGTACTTC.

In this sample, this clone turned up once. J is TRBJ2-7 and V is TRBV7-9; maybe TRBD1 (6 bases). V lost 5 bases and J lost 0, with 17 bases in between. This CDR3 has 16 amino acids. CDR1 SEHNR and CDR2 FQNEAQ come from the germline V gene (reference sequence). This chain's CDR3 is CASSGNRVVSSYEQYF. For the CDR3, the DNA is TGTGCCAGCAGCGGTAACAGGGTCGTAAGCTCCTACGAGCAGTACTTC.

The chain has TRBV19 and TRBJ1-6, with a weak D call TRBD1 (5 bases). V was cut by 8 bases and J by 10 bases, with 21 bases left in between. The CDR3 is made up of 15 amino acids. Germline CDR1 and CDR2: LNHDA and SQIVND (reference sequence). CDR3 bases: TGTGCCAGTGACAACAGTGACGGGGCGCACTCACCCCTCCACTTT. Translating it yields CASDNSDGAHSPLHF.

As concerns this clone: Additional DNA sequences in this sample encode the identical CDR3. The genes are TRBV6-4 and TRBJ1-6, with D possibly being TRBD1 (5 bases). The CDR3 is 14 amino acids. Germline CDR1 is MRHNA and CDR2 is SNTAGT. V lost 2 bases to trimming and J lost 7 bases, with 9 bases between them. The CDR3: CASSDGQGNSPLHF. CDR3 bases: TGTGCCAGCAGTGACGGCCAGGGCAATTCACCCCTCCACTTT.

The V call is TRBV19, the J call TRBJ1-5; D ambiguous. The V gene's germline CDR1 is LNHDA and CDR2 SQIVND (reference sequence). The V end was cut by 5 bases, the J end by 2 bases, with 13 bases between. This CDR3 is built from 15 residues. Here the CDR3 reads CASSAPSIGNQPQHF. The CDR3 DNA sequence: TGTGCCAGTAGTGCGCCGTCTATAGGCAATCAGCCCCAGCATTTT.

This rearrangement joins TRBV18 to TRBJ1-3; D not resolved. V lost 3 bases and J 6 bases, leaving 15 bases between the germline ends. CDR1 is KGHSH and CDR2 is LQKENI in the germline V gene. This CDR3 region has 15 residues. The CDR3 DNA is TGTGCCAGCTCACCGCGGCAGGAGCGTGAAAACACCATATATTTT. Translation gives CASSPRQERENTIYF.

This clone appeared a few times. The J gene is TRBJ2-3, the V gene TRBV24-1; no clear D. Trimming took 2 bases from V and 8 from J, leaving 13 bases between them. This CDR3 is built from 14 residues. Germline-derived CDR1 and CDR2 are KGHDR and SFDVKD. The CDR3 here is CATSDWATPGTQYF. CDR3 DNA sequence: TGTGCCACCAGTGATTGGGCCACCCCGGGTACGCAGTATTTT.

This sequence joins TRBV15 and TRBJ2-7; no definite D call. Germline loops: CDR1 LNHNV, CDR2 YYDKDF (reference sequence). This CDR3 region has 13 residues. Deletions cut 0 bases from V and 4 bases from J, with 7 bases between. As DNA, the CDR3 is TGTGCCACCAGCAGAGATTTCGAGTACGAGCAGTACTTC. Its translation is CATSRDFEYEQYF.

The rearrangement links TRBV5-1 to TRBJ1-3; tentative D call: TRBD1 (5 bases). With 7 bases removed from V and 8 bases from J, the gap between germline ends came to 10 bases. This CDR3 is 11 amino acids long. CDR1 and CDR2 (germline): SGHRS, YFSETQ. This CDR3 reads CASRGGDTIYF. The CDR3 nucleotides are TGCGCCAGCCGTGGAGGGGACACCATATATTTT.

This chain joins TRBV9 and TRBJ2-3; 7 positions match TRBD1. CDR1 and CDR2 from the germline V gene are SGDLS and YYNGEE. The J segment lost 3 bases and the V segment lost 0 bases, leaving 10 bases of the junction unmatched. This CDR3 is built from 17 residues. CDR3 bases: TGTGCCAGCAGCGTAGCTACGGCAGGGGGTCGGACAGATACGCAGTATTTT. Amino acids: CASSVATAGGRTDTQYF.

The rearrangement joins TRBV25-1 to TRBJ2-5; D is uncertain. Per germline, CDR1 MGHDK and CDR2 SYGVNS. V lost 2 bases and J lost 2, with 0 bases in between. The CDR3 sequence is 11 residues long. This chain's CDR3 is CASSEQETQYF. The CDR3 region has the DNA TGTGCCAGCAGTGAACAAGAGACCCAGTACTTC. The full variable domain, its missing parts supplied by reference TRBV25-1 and TRBJ2-5, is EADIYQTPRYLVIGTGKKITLECSQTMGHDKMYWYQQDPGMELHLIHYSYGVNSTEKGDLSSESTVSRIRTEHFPLTLESARPSHTSQYLCASSEQETQYFGPGTRLLVL.

Here the CDR3 DNA reads TGTGCCAGCAGCTTACTAGGGACTAGCGGATACAATGAGCAGTTCTTC. Translation: CASSLLGTSGYNEQFF. The chain links TRBV7-2 to TRBJ2-1; TRBD2 agrees at 11 bases. V trimming: 2 bases; J trimming: 4 bases; junction bases outside the gene matches: 4. The CDR3 is made up of 16 amino acids. Looked up from germline, CDR1 is SGHTA and CDR2 is FQGNSA.

The chain carries TRBV3-1 (or the pseudogene TRBV3-2) and TRBJ1-2; TRBD1 matches 8 bases. This CDR3 has 14 residues. After removal of 1 base from V and 7 bases from J, the junction contained 5 bases not matched to a gene. Germline CDR1 and CDR2: LGHDT and YNNKEL (reference sequence). CDR3 in DNA: TGTGCCAGCAGCCAAGCAGACAGGGGTGCTGGCTACACCTTC. Encoded protein: CASSQADRGAGYTF.

The genes are TRBV6-1 and TRBJ2-2, with 7 bases lining up with TRBD1. With 2 bases clipped from V and 0 bases from J, the junction kept 9 bases outside the gene matches. CDR1 and CDR2 (germline): MNHNS, SASEGT. The CDR3 length is 18 residues. The CDR3 loop is CASSEILGRGTNTGELFF. In nucleotides, the CDR3 is TGTGCCAGCAGTGAAATATTGGGCAGGGGGACGAACACCGGGGAGCTGTTTTTT.

The chain employs TRBV4-3 and TRBJ2-1, with D possibly called TRBD1 or TRBD2 (7 bases each). V shed 1 base and J shed 8 bases, with 24 bases lying between them. The CDR3 is 18 amino acids. Germline V gives CDR1 LGHNA, CDR2 YSLEER. The CDR3 region has the DNA TGCGCCAGCAGCCAAGTCGCAGGGGGGGCGGGTAGCCCCCATGAGCAGTTCTTC. This sequence encodes CASSQVAGGAGSPHEQFF.